This T cell receptor beta chain was obtained from a study of blood T cell repertoires in COVID-19. The overall study: Both acute and convalescent COVID-19 samples were obtained from the United States, Italy and Spain. Sources were T cells, B-cell-depleted T cells, or PBMCs; the material itself was cDNA or gDNA.

The CDR3 is 18 residues long. V lost 4 bases to trimming and J lost 0 bases; unmatched junction nucleotides: 13. Germline lookup yields CDR1 KGHDR and CDR2 SFDVKD. Original handling: Reference gene primer amplification yielded estimated nucleated cell counts. Method: immunoSEQ multiplex PCR; TCRdb's copy keeps in-frame clones and lacks some. The V and J calls and clone size were taken over from that table, and D and trimming were inferred from the DNA. The sample lists about 110,000 clones; 70% to 90% were seen once. The rearrangement uses TRBV24-1 and TRBJ2-5; 7 nucleotides align to TRBD2. The receptor comes from a woman aged 50 to 65 with acute or convalescent COVID-19. The sequencing sample was made of peripheral blood. The CDR3 DNA follows: TGTGCCACCAGTGACCCTATTGGGAGGGCAGGGTACCAAGAGACCCAGTACTTC. This codes for CATSDPIGRAGYQETQYF.